This TCR beta chain came from a study of beta chain features in type 1 diabetes (dated by TCRdb to the late 2010s). At the level of the whole study: Mean age, gender distribution, total cell number and subset yield were not different between patients and healthy donors. Across all samples, approximately 98,000,000 sorted cells were examined, and cell number per subset correlated strongly with RNA yield. In the study, recently diagnosed type 1 diabetes patients and matched healthy donors were compared on the TCRB repertoires of their sorted circulating CD4+ T cell subsets. Whereas all 30 or so donors provided naive and central memory subsets, regulatory and stem cell-like memory subsets were isolated from just 8 patients and roughly 8 healthy donors. General study outcomes and caveats: Shorter templates might have been favored by PCR, but patient and control samples were amplified and corrected together, so both groups would have been affected equally by any skew. Naive, central memory and regulatory TCRB repertoires appeared more similar among patients than among healthy donors. At VDJ recombination sites, patients with type 1 diabetes made fewer insertions and deleted more nucleotides, a pattern implying thymic rearrangement abnormalities. Because cDNA rather than genomic DNA was sequenced, highly expressing activated cells could have been over-represented, although no difference in activation and CD3 levels was found between groups. Because small numbers of individuals were included in the HLA sub-analyses, any influence of HLA type on TCRB rearrangement was left unresolved. Type 1 diabetes patients showed a moderate but significant shortening of TCRB CDR3 length in all four CD4+ subsets.

Each donor gave one peripheral blood draw, averaging roughly 120 mL, which was collected into heparinised tubes. Naive, central memory, regulatory and stem cell-like memory CD4+ T cells were sorted on a BD FACSAria II using a panel including CD45RO, CCR7, CD25, CD127, CD95 and CD27. All sorted populations exceeded 98% purity. PBMCs were separated immediately by Lymphoprep density gradient centrifugation and were stained directly, without being cultured. So that batch effects would be minimized, each experiment stained and sorted samples in pairs, pairing one healthy donor with one patient. The entire amount of isolated RNA was reverse transcribed using the High Capacity cDNA Reverse Transcription Kit, so the sequenced TCRB transcripts were expressed ones. Deep immunoSEQ sequencing was applied to naive, central memory and regulatory T cell samples, giving an average of approximately 4 million total reads per sample. Sorted cells were lysed in RLT buffer, and RNA was extracted using DNase-treated RNeasy Micro or Mini kits according to cell number. To prevent cross-contamination, every cell subset was processed on its own, while patient and healthy donor samples were processed together. Using the immunoSEQ multiplex PCR, TCRB sequences were amplified from cDNA into 87-bp fragments spanning the CDR3 region. Amplicons were sequenced on the Illumina HiSeq platform. Per the source publication's procedure: Synthetic template baselines were used to correct PCR bias computationally, reads within Hamming distance 2 were collapsed together, and singletons that could not be merged were discarded. Reads were aligned to IMGT to assign V, D and J genes, CDR3 length, and insertions or deletions at six rearrangement sites. Within each subset, clonotype counts were normalized to the number of sorted cells before true diversity and Gini coefficients were calculated with the tcR R package. The overlap coefficient, calculated on TCRB nucleotide sequences, was used to quantify repertoire sharing. Out-of-frame TCRB sequences from naive cells were analyzed to stand in for the pre-selection repertoire. The immuneACCESS repertoire file appears here via TCRdb, limited to in-frame rearrangements. These files lack a portion of the clones; in checked studies, under half of the deficit traces to unresolved V genes, and the cause of the others is not known. Clone size and the V and J calls come from that table; the DNA yielded D and trimming. In this sample the table shows 250,000 to 300,000 clones, roughly a quarter of which occur a single time. The ten largest make up roughly 0.013% of the sample.

About this clone itself: Its antigen target is currently unknown. Per-base quality was not reported, and no clone a single base away is much larger than it.

V is cut by 1 base and J by 5 bases, and the space between the germline ends is 5 bases. The CDR3 runs 13 residues from the cysteine to the phenylalanine. Of all the DNA, just the CDR3 is kept, 39 bases in frame from base 1. CDR1 and CDR2, per the germline V gene, are SGHAT and FQNNGV. This receptor was taken from a woman aged 25 to 39 with type 1 diabetes. The V gene is TRBV11-2 and the J gene is TRBJ2-2; a tentative D call is TRBD1 (5 bases match). Sequenced sample: naive CD4+ T cells from blood. This sample's cell subset or site label indicates: true naive CD4+ T cells. The CDR3 corresponds to CASSLAGTGELFF. The DNA sequence is as follows: TGTGCCAGCAGCTTAGCAGGGACCGGGGAGCTGTTTTTT. Supplemented by the reference TRBV11-2 and TRBJ2-2 proteins around the CDR3, the complete variable domain is EAGVAQSPRYKIIEKRQSVAFWCNPISGHATLYWYQQILGQGPKLLIQFQNNGVVDDSQLPKDRFSAERLKGVDSTLKIQPAKLEDSAVYLCASSLAGTGELFFGEGSRLTVL.